Shown below are 30 T cell receptor beta chains from a single sample sequenced in a study of blood T cell repertoires in COVID-19. The method was immunoSEQ multiplex PCR; TCRdb's version includes in-frame clones alone and lacks a portion of them. The table records fewer than 300,000 clones, 85% to 90% of them present only once. Sequencing was performed on PBMCs or T cells enriched from blood (not recorded which). The receptors originated from a man in his late teens or twenties who had recovered from COVID-19.

The J gene is TRBJ2-7, the V gene TRBV5-1; D is undetermined. Germline lookup yields CDR1 SGHRS and CDR2 YFSETQ. CDR3 length: 15 amino acids. The V gene lost 3 bases and the J gene lost 7 bases, with 20 bases spanning the gap. CDR3 nucleotide sequence: TGCGCCAGCAGCTACCGACATGACACCTCGAGTGAGCAGTACTTC. It codes for CASSYRHDTSSEQYF.

The V gene is TRBV19, the J gene TRBJ2-5; D is unresolved. The CDR3 totals 14 residues. With 5 bases removed from V and 7 bases from J, the gap between germline ends came to 17 bases. Germline V gives CDR1 LNHDA, CDR2 SQIVND (reference sequence). The DNA of the CDR3 is TGTGCCAGTAGTGACACCTCCGGCCGTCGGACCCAGTACTTC. Translated: CASSDTSGRRTQYF.

The genes are TRBV28 and TRBJ1-2, with D hard to call. Germline V gene data show CDR1 as MDHEN and CDR2 as SYDVKM. V gave up 8 bases and J gave up 2 bases, with 12 bases separating them. CDR3 length: 13 residues. In DNA form, the CDR3 reads TGTGCCAGCCAAGTACACAGCAACTATGGCTACACCTTC. Translated, it gives CASQVHSNYGYTF.

The gene calls are TRBV9 and TRBJ2-1; 13 positions agree with TRBD2. With V trimmed by 4 bases and J by 6 bases, 7 bases remained unmatched. Germline V CDR1 and CDR2: SGDLS, YYNGEE. This CDR3 region has 16 residues. The CDR3 reads CASSPMGLAGPNEQFF. Written as DNA, the CDR3 is TGTGCCAGCAGCCCAATGGGACTAGCGGGACCCAATGAGCAGTTCTTC.

The genes are TRBV28 and TRBJ1-1; 8 nucleotides agree with TRBD1. Germline CDR1 is MDHEN and CDR2 is SYDVKM. The V gene end was trimmed by 1 base and the J gene end by 2 bases; junction bases not matched to a gene: 3. CDR3 size: 15 residues. The CDR3 nucleotides read TGTGCCAGCAGTTTATCGGACAGGGCCAACACTGAAGCTTTCTTT. Encoded protein: CASSLSDRANTEAFF.

The rearrangement joins TRBV11-3 to TRBJ2-5; D is unclear. Trimming stripped 3 bases from V and 1 base from J, with 9 bases between. CDR1 and CDR2 from the germline V gene are SGHNT and YENEEA. This CDR3 is built from 14 residues. The CDR3 sequence is CASSLSAVQETQYF. CDR3 nucleotides: TGTGCCAGCAGCTTGAGCGCAGTCCAAGAGACCCAGTACTTC.

The chain employs TRBV24-1 and TRBJ2-1; maybe TRBD1 (5 bases). In germline, CDR1 is KGHDR, CDR2 SFDVKD. The CDR3 has 13 amino acids. With 9 bases removed from V and 4 bases from J, the gap between germline ends came to 12 bases. The CDR3 DNA reads as TGTGCCACCGCCGGAAAGGGGTACAATGAGCAGTTCTTC. Translating it yields CATAGKGYNEQFF.

This sequence joins TRBV6-5 and TRBJ2-7; 10 nucleotides match TRBD1. V lost 5 bases, J lost 3 bases, and 4 bases stayed unmatched. The CDR3 covers 14 residues. CDR1 and CDR2 (germline): MNHEY, SVGAGI. The CDR3 nucleotides read TGTGCCAGCAGTAGACAGGGGGCGGACTACGAGCAGTACTTC. Translation gives CASSRQGADYEQYF.

The chain uses TRBV4-2 and TRBJ1-5; D unclear. CDR1 LGHNA and CDR2 YNFKEQ come from the germline V gene. Between the trimmed V and J ends, which lost 0 bases and 5 bases, there was a span of 5 bases. The CDR3 loop spans 13 amino acids. DNA for the CDR3: TGTGCCAGCAGCCAAGACGGAGATCAGCCCCAGCATTTT. Residues: CASSQDGDQPQHF.

The chain combines TRBV11-2 with TRBJ1-6, with D possibly being TRBD1 (5 bases). Between the trimmed V and J ends, which lost 4 bases and 5 bases, there was a span of 12 bases. CDR1 and CDR2 (germline): SGHAT, FQNNGV. The CDR3 spans 15 residues. The CDR3, as DNA: TGTGCCAGCAGCTCCCTCAGGGTTCATAATTCACCCCTCCACTTT. Translation: CASSSLRVHNSPLHF. Together with reference TRBV11-2 and TRBJ1-6, the CDR3 gives the full variable domain: EAGVAQSPRYKIIEKRQSVAFWCNPISGHATLYWYQQILGQGPKLLIQFQNNGVVDDSQLPKDRFSAERLKGVDSTLKIQPAKLEDSAVYLCASSSLRVHNSPLHFGNGTRLTVT.

The gene calls are TRBV5-1 and TRBJ2-1; TRBD2 matches 7 bases. The CDR3 consists of 16 residues. Per germline, CDR1 SGHRS and CDR2 YFSETQ. Trimming took 0 bases from V and 0 from J; bases not matched to a gene: 3. The CDR3 protein is CASSLAGLDSYNEQFF. The CDR3 region has the DNA TGCGCCAGCAGCTTGGCAGGACTAGACTCCTACAATGAGCAGTTCTTC.

This clone was observed a few times. The junction departs from germline at one end; a sequencing error may be responsible. V gene TRBV10-1 combines with J gene TRBJ2-1, with D possibly matching TRBD1 (7 bases). The germline V gene has CDR1 WNHNN and CDR2 SYGVQD (reference sequence). The CDR3 is 14 amino acids. CDR3 amino acids: CASSAGQTGEFRLF. In nucleotides, the CDR3 is TGCGCCAGCAGTGCGGGACAGACGGGGGAATTTCGCCTCTTC.

V and J are TRBV11-2 and TRBJ1-5, with unresolved D. Germline V gene sequence: CDR1 SGHAT, CDR2 FQNNGV. V lost 2 bases and J 7 bases, leaving 9 bases between the germline ends. The CDR3 runs 13 residues. CDR3 loop: CASSLSDFQPQHF. CDR3 coding DNA: TGTGCCAGCAGCTTATCTGACTTCCAGCCCCAGCATTTT.

The chain uses TRBV7-9 and TRBJ2-7; D possibly corresponds to TRBD1 (6 bases). CDR1 SEHNR and CDR2 FQNEAQ come from the germline V gene (reference sequence). The CDR3 covers 14 residues. The V end was cut by 1 base, the J end by 5 bases, with 12 bases between. The CDR3 here is CASSLGAGDHEQYF. The CDR3 DNA reads as TGTGCCAGCAGCTTAGGGGCAGGGGACCACGAGCAGTACTTC.

The CDR3 bases are TGTGCCTGGGGACGGTCCTACGAGCAGTACTTC. Its protein is CAWGRSYEQYF. The rearrangement joins TRBV30 to TRBJ2-7; D is uncertain. The V end was cut by 5 bases, the J end by 1 base, with 6 bases between. Looked up from germline, CDR1 is GTSNPN and CDR2 is SVGIG (reference sequence). The CDR3 loop spans 11 amino acids.

The chain uses TRBV11-2 and TRBJ2-1; 8 bases agree with TRBD2. V was pared by 2 bases and J by 6 bases, with 3 bases of the junction left unmatched. Germline CDR1 reads SGHAT; CDR2 reads FQNNGV. The CDR3 consists of 14 residues. CDR3 sequence reads: CASSLNGGANEQFF. CDR3 nucleotides: TGTGCCAGCAGCTTAAACGGGGGGGCCAATGAGCAGTTCTTC.

CDR3 region: CASRGPSPQPQHF. The CDR3 DNA is TGTGCCAGCAGGGGCCCCTCGCCTCAGCCCCAGCATTTT. This sequence joins TRBV6-5 and TRBJ1-5; D unclear. With 6 bases removed from V and 6 bases from J, the gap between germline ends came to 12 bases. CDR1 is MNHEY and CDR2 is SVGAGI in the germline V gene. This CDR3 is built from 13 residues.

The CDR3 region has the DNA TGCGCCAGCAGCGTCACAGGGGATCGAACTGAAGCTTTCTTT. Its protein product is CASSVTGDRTEAFF. This chain uses TRBV10-2 with TRBJ1-1; TRBD1 aligns across 7 bases. This CDR3 is 14 amino acids long. Germline V lookup: CDR1 WSHSY, CDR2 SAAADI. Unmatched junction bases numbered 9, after V lost 6 bases and J lost 5 bases.

This chain joins TRBV5-1 and TRBJ1-3; TRBD1 is a possible D gene (5 bases). V lost 0 bases and J 1 base, leaving 8 bases between the germline ends. Per germline, CDR1 SGHRS and CDR2 YFSETQ. CDR3 length: 15 amino acids. The CDR3 nucleotides are TGCGCCAGCAGCTTGGGGGGCGGATCTGGAAACACCATATATTTT. As protein: CASSLGGGSGNTIYF.

This clone has just one count. The rearrangement joins TRBV27 to TRBJ2-1; D is possibly TRBD2 (6 bases). From germline, CDR1 is MNHEY and CDR2 SMNVEV (reference sequence). V was cut by 1 base and J by 0 bases, with 7 bases left in between. The CDR3 sequence is 15 residues long. CDR3 protein: CASSLWGDSYNEQFF. The CDR3 DNA is TGTGCCAGCAGTTTATGGGGGGACTCCTACAATGAGCAGTTCTTC.

The V gene is TRBV10-3, the J gene TRBJ2-1; 13 bases line up with TRBD2. This CDR3 region has 16 residues. CDR1 is ENHRY, CDR2 SYGVKD, per germline. The junction had 9 bases not matched to a gene; V was cut back by 8 bases and J by 5 bases. CDR3 DNA sequence: TGTGCCATCTCAGCCACCGGGACTAGCGGGGACAATGAGCAGTTCTTC. Its translation: CAISATGTSGDNEQFF.

The chain uses TRBV7-2 and TRBJ2-7; weak D call: TRBD1 (6 bases). The CDR3 runs to 15 residues. Trimming shortened V by 5 bases and J by 2 bases, and 16 bases separated the two germline ends. CDR1 is SGHTA and CDR2 is FQGNSA in the germline V gene. The chain's CDR3 is CASSTVGQGPYEQYF. DNA of the CDR3: TGTGCCAGCAGCACGGTGGGGCAGGGGCCCTACGAGCAGTACTTC. The full variable domain, with the rest looked up from reference TRBV7-2 and TRBJ2-7, is GAGVSQSPSNKVTEKGKDVELRCDPISGHTALYWYRQSLGQGLEFLIYFQGNSAPDKSGLPSDRFSAERTGGSVSTLTIQRTQQEDSAVYLCASSTVGQGPYEQYFGPGTRLTVT.

This clone occurred a few times. The chain links TRBV5-1 to TRBJ1-1; the D is unclear. CDR3 length equals 16 residues. Trimming removed 1 base from V and 1 base from J, with 14 bases in between. Germline V gives CDR1 SGHRS, CDR2 YFSETQ. Written as DNA, the CDR3 is TGCGCCAGCAGCTTGAAACCGGGGTCCGGGAACACTGAAGCTTTCTTT. Encoded protein: CASSLKPGSGNTEAFF.

This chain links TRBV4-2 with TRBJ2-5, with D uncertain. Trimming took 1 base from V and 4 from J, leaving 4 bases between them. CDR3 length: 12 residues. Germline-derived CDR1 and CDR2 are LGHNA and YNFKEQ. The CDR3 reads CASSQARETQYF. DNA for the CDR3: TGTGCCAGCAGCCAAGCCAGAGAGACCCAGTACTTC.

The chain combines TRBV11-2 with TRBJ2-7; D is perhaps TRBD1 (6 bases). Deletions cut 1 base from V and 3 bases from J, with 13 bases between. The V gene's germline CDR1 is SGHAT and CDR2 FQNNGV. The CDR3 contains 15 residues. Here the CDR3 reads CASSLAPGTLYEQYF. The CDR3 DNA follows: TGTGCCAGCAGCTTAGCCCCCGGGACACTCTACGAGCAGTACTTC. The variable domain in full, with the rest retrieved from reference TRBV11-2 and TRBJ2-7, is EAGVAQSPRYKIIEKRQSVAFWCNPISGHATLYWYQQILGQGPKLLIQFQNNGVVDDSQLPKDRFSAERLKGVDSTLKIQPAKLEDSAVYLCASSLAPGTLYEQYFGPGTRLTVT.

This CDR3 reads CASSDGQGAYNEQFF. Here the CDR3 DNA reads TGTGCCAGCAGTGACGGACAGGGGGCCTACAATGAGCAGTTCTTC. This chain joins TRBV6-4 and TRBJ2-1; 10 nucleotides align to TRBD1. The length of the CDR3 is 15 residues. V trimming: 2 bases; J trimming: 2 bases; junction bases outside the gene matches: 0. Germline loops: CDR1 MRHNA, CDR2 SNTAGT.

This chain joins TRBV19 and TRBJ2-3; the D gene is possibly TRBD1 (6 bases). Germline V gives CDR1 LNHDA, CDR2 SQIVND (reference sequence). This CDR3 region has 17 residues. With 1 base removed from V and 3 bases from J, the gap between germline ends came to 17 bases. The CDR3 region has the DNA TGTGCCAGTAGTATAGTAGGGGGAACGAGGGGGACAGATACGCAGTATTTT. Translated, it gives CASSIVGGTRGTDTQYF. Drawing the rest from reference TRBV19 and TRBJ2-3, the complete variable domain is DGGITQSPKYLFRKEGQNVTLSCEQNLNHDAMYWYRQDPGQGLRLIYYSQIVNDFQKGDIAEGYSVSREKKESFPLTVTSAQKNPTAFYLCASSIVGGTRGTDTQYFGPGTRLTVL.

The V call is TRBV19, the J call TRBJ2-3; the D is unclear. V was clipped by 4 bases and J by 5 bases, with 13 bases between them. CDR1 is LNHDA, CDR2 SQIVND, per germline (reference sequence). The CDR3 is made up of 14 amino acids. CDR3 region: CASSNSGPQDTQYF. The CDR3 DNA reads TGTGCCAGTAGTAATTCAGGCCCCCAAGATACGCAGTATTTT.

The V call is TRBV13, the J call TRBJ2-7; possible D gene TRBD1, 5 bases. V shed 0 bases and J shed 4 bases, with 10 bases lying between them. The V gene's germline CDR1 is PRHDT and CDR2 FYEKMQ (reference sequence). The CDR3 sequence is 14 residues long. The CDR3 region is CASSLGGRGYEQYF. The CDR3 DNA is TGTGCCAGCAGCTTAGGGGGGCGAGGATACGAGCAGTACTTC.

The V and J genes are TRBV25-1 and TRBJ2-2, with 9 bases fitting TRBD1. Losses at the gene ends were 4 bases for V and 6 bases for J; bases not matched to a gene: 0. The CDR3 covers 13 residues. In germline, CDR1 is MGHDK, CDR2 SYGVNS. The DNA for the CDR3 is TGTGCCAGCAGTGGGACAGGGGCCGGGGAGCTGTTTTTT. Translating it yields CASSGTGAGELFF.